The clone carrying this T cell receptor (beta chain) was recorded a few times. Its target is unknown. The data were taken from a study of T cells in Graves' hyperthyroidism and ophthalmopathy. At the level of the study: The authors collected peripheral blood at initial diagnosis, before any treatment.

The V end lost 3 bases, the J end lost 7 bases, and 13 bases lay between the germline ends. Germline lookup yields CDR1 LNHDA and CDR2 SQIVND (reference sequence). This CDR3 spans 14 amino acids. Study results and caveats: Ophthalmopathy and stable hyperthyroidism were separated by a 13 V-J model. Appearing also in blood were most of the thyroid clonotypes expanded above 0.001.

The diagnoses drew upon clinical symptoms, serum thyroxine and TRAb, thyroid ultrasound and orbital computed tomography. Authors of the study amplified TCR beta CDR3 regions from RNA transcripts. The primer set for the first-round RT-PCR of the TCR CDR3 was HTBI. TCRdb used MiXCR to reprocess the multiplex PCR reads, holding one entry per CDR3 protein. The sample lists 690,000 or so distinct CDR3 sequences, around 20% occurring once. The TCR comes from a woman in her fifties or sixties with Graves' hyperthyroidism that later progressed to Graves' ophthalmopathy. The chain couples TRBV19 to TRBJ1-5; no clear D gene. Sequencing was performed on blood. The CDR3 DNA sequence: TGTGCCAGTAGTATTATGGCAGGTTACCAGCCCCAGCATTTT. This gives the protein CASSIMAGYQPQHF.